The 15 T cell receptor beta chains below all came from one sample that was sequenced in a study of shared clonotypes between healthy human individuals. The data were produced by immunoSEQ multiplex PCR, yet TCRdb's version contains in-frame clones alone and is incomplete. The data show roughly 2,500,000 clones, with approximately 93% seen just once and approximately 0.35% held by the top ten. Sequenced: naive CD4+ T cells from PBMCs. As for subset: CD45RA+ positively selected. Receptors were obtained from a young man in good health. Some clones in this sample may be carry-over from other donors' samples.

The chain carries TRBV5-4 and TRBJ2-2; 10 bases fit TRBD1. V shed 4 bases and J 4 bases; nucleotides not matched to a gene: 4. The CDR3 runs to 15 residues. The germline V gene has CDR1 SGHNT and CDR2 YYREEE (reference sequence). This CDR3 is CASSPRDRGTGELFF. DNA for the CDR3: TGTGCCAGCAGCCCCCGGGACAGGGGCACCGGGGAGCTGTTTTTT.

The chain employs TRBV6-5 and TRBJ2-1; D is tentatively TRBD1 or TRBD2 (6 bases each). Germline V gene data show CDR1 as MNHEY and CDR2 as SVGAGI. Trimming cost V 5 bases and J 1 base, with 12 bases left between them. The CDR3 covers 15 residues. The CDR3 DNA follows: TGTGCCAGCAGTCGCCTAGGGGGGTCCTACAATGAGCAGTTCTTC. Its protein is CASSRLGGSYNEQFF.

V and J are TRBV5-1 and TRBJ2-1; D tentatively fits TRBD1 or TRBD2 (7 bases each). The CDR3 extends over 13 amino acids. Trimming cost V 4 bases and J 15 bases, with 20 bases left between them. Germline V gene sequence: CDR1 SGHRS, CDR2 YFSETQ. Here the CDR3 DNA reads TGCGCCAGCAGCGCAAAACAGGGGAGGGATGGGTTCTTC. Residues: CASSAKQGRDGFF.

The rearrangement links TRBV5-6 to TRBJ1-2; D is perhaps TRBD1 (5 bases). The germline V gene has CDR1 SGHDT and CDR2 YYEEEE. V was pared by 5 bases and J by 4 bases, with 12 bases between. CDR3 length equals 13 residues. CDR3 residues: CASRIREGYGYTF. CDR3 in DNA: TGTGCCAGCAGAATCAGGGAGGGCTATGGCTACACCTTC.

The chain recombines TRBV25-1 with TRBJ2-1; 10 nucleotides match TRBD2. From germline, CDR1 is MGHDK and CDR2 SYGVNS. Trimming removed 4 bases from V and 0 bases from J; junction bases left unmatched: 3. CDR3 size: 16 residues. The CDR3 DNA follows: TGTGCCAGCAGTGTGCTAGCGGGAGTCTCCTACAATGAGCAGTTCTTC. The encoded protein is CASSVLAGVSYNEQFF.

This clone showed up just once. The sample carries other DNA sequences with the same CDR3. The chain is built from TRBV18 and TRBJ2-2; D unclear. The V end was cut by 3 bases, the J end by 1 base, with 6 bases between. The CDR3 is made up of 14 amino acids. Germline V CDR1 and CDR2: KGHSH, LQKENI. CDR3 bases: TGTGCCAGCTCACCTCCTGGGAACACCGGGGAGCTGTTTTTT. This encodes CASSPPGNTGELFF.

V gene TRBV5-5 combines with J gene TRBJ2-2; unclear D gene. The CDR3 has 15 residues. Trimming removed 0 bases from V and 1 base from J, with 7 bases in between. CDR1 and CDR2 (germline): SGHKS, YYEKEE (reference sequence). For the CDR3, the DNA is TGTGCCAGCAGCTTGGAAGCAAGGAACACCGGGGAGCTGTTTTTT. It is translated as CASSLEARNTGELFF.

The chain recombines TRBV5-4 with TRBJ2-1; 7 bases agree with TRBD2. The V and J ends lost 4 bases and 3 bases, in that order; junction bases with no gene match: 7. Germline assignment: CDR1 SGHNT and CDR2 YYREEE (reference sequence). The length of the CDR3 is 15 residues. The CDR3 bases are TGTGCCAGCAGCGGGAGCGGGACCGGCTACAATGAGCAGTTCTTC. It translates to CASSGSGTGYNEQFF.

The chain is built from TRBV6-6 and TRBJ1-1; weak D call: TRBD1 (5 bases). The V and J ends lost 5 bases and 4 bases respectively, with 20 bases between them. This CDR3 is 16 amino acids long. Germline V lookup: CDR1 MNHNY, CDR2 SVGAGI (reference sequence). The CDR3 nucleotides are TGTGCCAGCAGTCGGGGGGGAGGGGCGCTTAGCACTGAAGCTTTCTTT. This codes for CASSRGGGALSTEAFF.

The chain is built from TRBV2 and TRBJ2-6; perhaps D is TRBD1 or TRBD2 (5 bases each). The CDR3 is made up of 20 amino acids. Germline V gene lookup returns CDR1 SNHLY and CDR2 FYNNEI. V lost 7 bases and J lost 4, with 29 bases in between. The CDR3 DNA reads TGTGCCAGCACGTTTAGCCCTCTCGGGGCAGGAAAGGCCGGGGCCAACGTCCTGACTTTC. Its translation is CASTFSPLGAGKAGANVLTF.

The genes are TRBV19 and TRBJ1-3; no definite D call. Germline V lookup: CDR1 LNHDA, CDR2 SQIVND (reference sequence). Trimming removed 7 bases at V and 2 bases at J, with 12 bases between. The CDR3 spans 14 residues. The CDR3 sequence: CASIQQVAGNTIYF. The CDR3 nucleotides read TGTGCCAGTATCCAGCAAGTGGCTGGAAACACCATATATTTT.

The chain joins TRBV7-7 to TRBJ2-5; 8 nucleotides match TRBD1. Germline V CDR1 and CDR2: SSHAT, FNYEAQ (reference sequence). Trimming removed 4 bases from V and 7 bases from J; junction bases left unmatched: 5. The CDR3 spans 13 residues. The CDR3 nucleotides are TGTGCCAGCAGCTCTAAGACAGGGGTGACCCAGTACTTC. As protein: CASSSKTGVTQYF.

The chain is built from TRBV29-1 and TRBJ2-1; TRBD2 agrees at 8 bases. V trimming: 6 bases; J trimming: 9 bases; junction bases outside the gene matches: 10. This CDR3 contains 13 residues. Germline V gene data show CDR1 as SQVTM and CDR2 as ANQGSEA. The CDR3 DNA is TGCAGCGTCGCCCGAGCGGGAGTAGGTGAGCAGTTCTTC. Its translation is CSVARAGVGEQFF.

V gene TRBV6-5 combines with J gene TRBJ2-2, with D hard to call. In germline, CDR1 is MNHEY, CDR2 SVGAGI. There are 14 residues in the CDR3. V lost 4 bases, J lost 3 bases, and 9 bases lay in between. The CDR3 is CASSSKGYTGELFF. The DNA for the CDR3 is TGTGCCAGCAGTTCTAAAGGGTACACCGGGGAGCTGTTTTTT.

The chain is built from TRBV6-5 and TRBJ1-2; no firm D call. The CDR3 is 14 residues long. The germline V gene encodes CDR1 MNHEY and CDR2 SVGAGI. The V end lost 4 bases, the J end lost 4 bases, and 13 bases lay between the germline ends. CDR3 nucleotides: TGTGCCAGCAGTTCCCCGACCGGAAGCTATGGCTACACCTTC. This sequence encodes CASSSPTGSYGYTF.